This TCR beta chain was recorded in a study of cytomegalovirus exposure and HLA in healthy donors (TCRdb year 2017). Looking at the study overall: According to an earlier analysis of several hundred of the donors, some 180 million T cells yielded 90 million to 130 million unique TCR beta sequences and more than 250 Gb of sequence data. In a later analysis, previously published TCR beta repertoires from several hundred donors were re-analyzed and high-resolution HLA genotyping was added so that TCR occurrence patterns could be studied. The study aimed to test whether cataloging public T cell receptors could reveal signatures of past pathogen exposure. Alongside the repertoire data, information on donor age, sex, ethnicity and CMV serostatus was compiled. Among the roughly 400 genotyped donors, around 81% belonged to the genetic ancestry cluster associated with self-reported Caucasian donors. Besides the first cohort of approximately 670 subjects, a separate validation cohort made up of 120 or so different subjects was used. Roughly 300 gigabases of sequencing data and approximately 91 million unique TCR sequences made up an early release that covered some 640 HLA-typed donors. The study used immunosequencing to profile the T cell repertoires of several hundred subjects and linked those repertoires to cytomegalovirus serostatus. The number of typed donors differed by locus: roughly 620-640 for A, B, C, DRB1 and DQB1; 500 to 550 for DQA1; around 580 for DPA1; and about 450 for DPB1. All discovery cohort repertoires had been generated on a single sequencing platform. Both class I and class II loci were covered by HLA typing, at four-digit resolution. Rather than using new phenotypic data, the later analysis identified candidate immune exposures from TCR beta sequences and from how often those sequences occurred across donors. High-throughput TCR immunosequencing, statistical association of individual TCRs with disease status, and machine learning were combined to predict cytomegalovirus infection status. To decide whether each TCR beta V gene segment behaved as functional or pseudogenic, an earlier analysis of some 600 of the donors relied on high-throughput TCR beta sequencing. Across about 380 genotyped donors of the cohort, an average of approximately 240,000 unique TCR beta nucleotide sequences per donor were sequenced, and roughly a sixth of those sequences were non-productive. Roughly five DR-DQ haplotypes were handled as single units for association and clustering, since linkage in the cohort was strong. A later genetic analysis took genome-wide SNP genotypes for about 65% of the roughly 670 donors and used that subset as a discovery cohort.

The library was built by means of the immunoSEQ multiplex PCR assay. For the multiplex PCR, a mixture combining 60 forward primers for TCR Vbeta segments and 13 reverse primers for TCR Jbeta segments was used. The CDR3 region of rearranged TCR beta genes was amplified from genomic DNA with a multiplex PCR assay. The amplified TCR beta libraries were sequenced on the Illumina HiSeq System as 87-base-pair reads. On the authors' methods: Across the 640 or so repertoires, a later analysis counted 75 million to 90 million unique TCR beta chains, roughly 11 million of which were shared by at least two donors. Raw reads were error-corrected and collapsed into unique sequences with a nearest-neighbor algorithm that merged closely related sequences to remove PCR and sequencing errors. Alignment of CDR3 sequences to IMGT reference sequences was used to assign V, D and J gene segments. For a sequence to be retained, a match of at least six nucleotides to both a V gene segment and a J gene segment was required. Rearrangements were classified as productive when the CDR3 lacked stop codons and remained in frame with V and J, and all other rearrangements were classified as non-productive. CDR3 was defined according to IMGT convention as the region running from the second conserved V-encoded cysteine to the conserved J-encoded phenylalanine. In an earlier analysis of more than 550 of the donors, sequences lacking an unambiguous match to a single V gene segment were excluded. In an earlier analysis of some 590 of the donors, V segments were called functional above 56.7% productive rearrangements and were called segregating when the between-donor standard deviation exceeded 5%. To diagnose cytomegalovirus status from the catalog of TCR beta chain sequences, a statistical classification framework was built. V and J gene assignment, in a later analysis, came from comparing TCR nucleotide sequences with IMGT/GENE-DB human TR gene sequences. In a later analysis, CDR3 sequences and most-parsimonious VDJ recombination scenarios were assigned using the TCRdist pipeline. A later analysis defined each TCR beta chain by its CDR3 amino acid sequence plus V-gene family, and excluded reads lacking a unique V-gene family. As a way to deal with suspected cross-contamination and a sequencing artifact, a later analysis dropped over 550 nucleotide sequences that were highly shared and had low generation probability. A later analysis calculated a clonal expansion index for each public chain from normalized within-repertoire ranks of inferred template counts. In a later analysis, generation probabilities were computed using a VDJ recombination model fitted to out-of-frame rearrangements, and the results were checked against IGoR. In a later analysis, TCR-TCR, TCR-HLA and TCR-CMV co-occurrence was scored with hypergeometric tests, and a repertoire-size bias correction was applied to TCR pairs. In a later analysis, false discovery rates were estimated by permuting HLA or CMV assignments 20 times. In a later analysis, co-occurring TCRs were grouped using DBSCAN, with TCRdist sequence similarity added in when clustering inside HLA-allele-positive subsets. For co-occurrence clustering, repertoires with fewer than 30,000 or more than 120,000 public chains were excluded, along with about five repertoires with anomalous nucleotide sharing. TCRdb took this table from immuneACCESS and kept in-frame rearrangements with V and J called. Such tables lack part of the clones; where checked against another copy, unresolved V genes explain under half of the gap, and the rest is unexplained. D and trimming come from the DNA, and the V and J calls and clone size come from that table. For this sample the table gives about 150,000 clones, of which roughly 87% were detected only once. 5.7% of the sample belongs to the ten largest clones.

Study-level results and caveats: Linkage disequilibrium might explain the correlated functional status among segregating V segments, but an unknown experimental factor could not be ruled out. In a later analysis, HLA-associated TCR beta chains showed more clonal expansion and lower generation probabilities than non-associated chains that were equally common. Cytomegalovirus status was reported to be diagnosed by the classifier with high specificity and sensitivity in both the original and validation cohorts. According to a later analysis, TCR association rates differed among HLA loci, with DRB1 alleles showing the most associated TCRs and HLA-C alleles showing the fewest. Because HLA typing was unavailable for some donors at each locus, only the typed subset was used in association tests. The only immune exposure information available for the cohort was CMV serostatus. Some IMGT-functional V segments, including TRBV6-2 and TRBV6-3, could not be told apart with the 87-base-pair reads, so those segments were excluded. In a later analysis, several top co-occurrence clusters were reported to appear linked to parvovirus B19, influenza, CMV and Epstein-Barr virus. The presence/absence analyses assumed that sequencing depth was roughly uniform across donors, and that assumption may not be true. At a false discovery rate of 0.05, a later analysis linked 15,000 to 20,000 TCR beta sequences to specific HLA alleles. The authors suggested that the approach could potentially be generalized to other disease states and immunological phenotypes. Most TCR sequences were seen in very few donors, while some public TCRs were found in many individuals. In vitro tests confirmed that a few of the cytomegalovirus-associated TCR beta chains recognize cytomegalovirus antigens. The study gave a list of some 150 TCR beta chains associated with cytomegalovirus. A later genetic analysis reported fewer N-insertions in productive TCRs among donors in an Asian-associated ancestry cluster than the approximately 700-donor mean. Some 16 rarely observed V segments, including chromosome 9 orphons, were excluded from the earlier analysis of a few hundred of the donors because counts were too low. In a later analysis, most CMV-associated TCR beta chains were found to appear HLA-restricted, with HLA associations seemingly driven largely by CMV exposure. This cohort had only TCR beta chains sequenced, and the lack of alpha or paired-chain data limited which features could be detected. A cluster of highly shared sequence variants was judged likely to represent a technical artifact of the sequencing pipeline. A further reported finding was that TCR beta sequences accurately predicted the HLA-A and HLA-B alleles for most subjects in the first cohort. In an earlier analysis of fewer than 700 of the donors, most TCR beta V segments appeared in productive rearrangements about 87% or about 30% of the time, broadly matching IMGT annotations. An association between a missense DCLRE1C variant and V-gene and J-gene trimming of TCR beta chains was found in a later genetic analysis and replicated in an independent cohort. When HLA alleles, especially DR and DQ, strongly co-occurred, TCR associations were difficult to assign to individual alleles.

The cohort was made up of 500 to 800 healthy bone marrow donors. At the time of sampling, all cohort members were nominally healthy, though unrecorded immune exposures were likely present. The donor tested CMV seropositive and was one of the 289 seropositive cohort members. Every donor gave a peripheral blood sample, and the peripheral blood mononuclear cells from that sample were used for TCR beta sequencing. Genomic DNA was extracted from the blood cell samples with the Qiagen DNeasy Blood Extraction Kit. The CDR3 spans 14 residues, from the cysteine through the phenylalanine. This entry keeps only the CDR3 DNA: 42 bases, framed from base 1. V gives up 7 bases and J gives up 2 bases, and the segment between their germline ends measures 15 bases. CDR1 and CDR2, looked up from the germline V gene, are MDHEN and SYDVKM. A note on this clone: This clone's antigen is unknown. Base qualities are missing; no much larger clone stands one base away.

Material for sequencing was PBMCs. The sequence was obtained from a man aged 25 to 40 in good health and CMV-seropositive. Rearrangement joined TRBV28 to TRBJ2-7, with TRBD1 perhaps the D gene, on 6 matching bases. CDR3 loop: CASIQQGLTYEQYF. The sequenced DNA: TGTGCCAGCATACAGCAGGGGCTAACCTACGAGCAGTACTTC.